The TCR beta chain under discussion was sequenced for a study of cytomegalovirus exposure and HLA in healthy donors (dated by TCRdb to the late 2010s). At the level of the whole study: According to an earlier analysis of around 600 of the donors, about 180 million T cells yielded 100 million or so unique TCR beta sequences and less than 300 Gb of sequence data. In a later analysis, previously published TCR beta repertoires from roughly 710 donors were re-analyzed and high-resolution HLA genotyping was added so that TCR occurrence patterns could be studied. The study combined high-throughput TCR immunosequencing, statistical association of individual TCRs with disease status, and machine learning to predict cytomegalovirus infection status. All discovery cohort repertoires had been generated using a single sequencing platform. The genetic ancestry cluster associated with self-reported Caucasian donors included over 80% of the 398 genotyped donors. The aim of the study was to test whether cataloging public T cell receptors could identify signatures of past pathogen exposure. Typing coverage varied by locus: about 620-640 donors for A, B, C, DRB1 and DQB1; roughly 500 for DQA1; more than 600 for DPA1; approximately 450 for DPB1. In an earlier analysis of 550 to 700 of the donors, high-throughput TCR beta sequencing was used to judge whether each TCR beta V gene segment behaved as functional or pseudogenic. About 330 gigabases of sequencing data and tens of millions of unique TCR sequences made up an early release that covered about 640 HLA-typed donors. In the later analysis, no new phenotypic data were used to find candidate immune exposures; instead, reliance was placed on TCR beta sequences and their occurrence across donors. Along with the roughly 610-subject first cohort, a separate validation cohort of over 90 different subjects was used. HLA typing included class I and class II loci at four-digit resolution. Alongside the repertoire data, information on donor age, sex, ethnicity and CMV serostatus was compiled. In a later genetic analysis, genome-wide SNP genotypes for about three fifths of the 666 donors were used, and that subset was treated as a discovery cohort. Among 300 to 450 genotyped donors of the cohort, an average of around 240,000 unique TCR beta nucleotide sequences were sequenced per donor, around 20% of them non-productive. Roughly five DR-DQ haplotypes were handled as single units for association and clustering, since linkage in the cohort was strong. The study used immunosequencing to profile the T cell repertoires of about 670 subjects and linked those repertoires to cytomegalovirus serostatus.

The cohort was made up of 500 to 800 healthy bone marrow donors. At the time of sampling, all cohort members were nominally healthy, though unrecorded immune exposures were likely present. The donor was CMV seronegative and was included in the group of 352 seronegative cohort members. Every donor gave a peripheral blood sample, and the peripheral blood mononuclear cells from that sample were used for TCR beta sequencing. Genomic DNA extraction from the blood cell samples was performed with the Qiagen DNeasy Blood Extraction Kit. A word on this clone: The antigen it recognizes is unknown. Nothing much larger sits one base from this clone, and base qualities are not available.

The investigation overall reported the following: Assigning TCR associations to individual alleles was difficult when HLA alleles, especially DR and DQ, strongly co-occurred. Cytomegalovirus status was reported to be diagnosed by the classifier with high specificity and sensitivity in both the original and validation cohorts. A later genetic analysis associated a missense DCLRE1C variant with V-gene and J-gene trimming of TCR beta chains, and an independent cohort replicated the association. Most TCR sequences were seen in very few donors, while some public TCRs were found in many individuals. This cohort had only TCR beta chains sequenced, and the lack of alpha or paired-chain data limited which features could be detected. In a later analysis, HLA-associated TCR beta chains showed more clonal expansion and lower generation probabilities than non-associated chains that were equally common. Immune exposure information for the cohort was limited to CMV serostatus. In a later analysis, most CMV-associated TCR beta chains were found to appear HLA-restricted, with HLA associations seemingly driven largely by CMV exposure. A further reported finding was that TCR beta sequences accurately predicted the HLA-A and HLA-B alleles for most subjects in the first cohort. Some IMGT-functional V segments, including TRBV6-2 and TRBV6-3, could not be told apart with the 87-base-pair reads, so those segments were excluded. Compared with the 666-donor mean, donors in an Asian-associated ancestry cluster had fewer N-insertions in productive TCRs, according to a later genetic analysis. The authors suggested that the approach could potentially be extended to other disease states and immunological phenotypes. The study gave a list of 150 to 200 TCR beta chains associated with cytomegalovirus. According to a later analysis, TCR association rates differed among HLA loci, with DRB1 alleles showing the most associated TCRs and HLA-C alleles showing the fewest. A few of the identified cytomegalovirus-associated TCR beta chains were confirmed in vitro to be specific for cytomegalovirus antigens. Because counts were too low, roughly 17 rarely observed V segments, including chromosome 9 orphons, were left out of the earlier analysis of about 620 of the donors. Because HLA typing was unavailable for some donors at each locus, only the typed subset was used in association tests. The sequencing pipeline was judged likely to have produced a cluster of highly shared sequence variants as a technical artifact. According to a later analysis, parvovirus B19, influenza, CMV and Epstein-Barr virus appeared linked to several top co-occurrence clusters. An earlier analysis of approximately 500 of the donors showed that most TCR beta V segments appeared in productive rearrangements either about 87% or about 30% of the time, which broadly matched IMGT annotations. Specific HLA alleles were associated with 18,000 or so TCR beta sequences at a false discovery rate of 0.05 in a later analysis. Presence/absence analyses assumed roughly uniform sequencing depth across donors, an assumption that may not hold. Correlated functional status among segregating V segments might reflect linkage disequilibrium, but an unknown experimental factor could not be ruled out.

Taken from the germline V gene, the CDR1 and CDR2 loops are SGHRS and YFSETQ. Trimming removed 4 bases from V and 0 bases from J, leaving 10 bases between the germline ends. CDR3 length: 14 amino acids, cysteine to phenylalanine. The kept DNA is CDR3 alone, 42 bases in frame from the first base. Library generation was performed with the immunoSEQ multiplex PCR assay. For the multiplex PCR, a mixture combining 60 forward primers for TCR Vbeta segments and 13 reverse primers for TCR Jbeta segments was used. A multiplex PCR assay on genomic DNA amplified the CDR3 region of rearranged TCR beta genes. The Illumina HiSeq System was used to sequence the amplified TCR beta libraries as 87-base-pair reads. On the authors' methods: A later analysis counted approximately 76 million unique TCR beta chains across the 650 to 700 repertoires, and 9.5 million to 11 million of these chains were shared by at least two donors. Raw reads were error-corrected and collapsed into unique sequences with a nearest-neighbor algorithm that merged closely related sequences to remove PCR and sequencing errors. CDR3 sequences were aligned to IMGT reference sequences to assign V, D and J gene segments. For a sequence to be retained, a match of at least six nucleotides was required to both a V gene segment and a J gene segment. A rearrangement was called productive if the CDR3 had no stop codons and remained in frame with V and J, and every other rearrangement was called non-productive. Following IMGT convention, CDR3 was defined as the stretch from the second conserved V-encoded cysteine to the conserved J-encoded phenylalanine. The earlier analysis of approximately 500 of the donors excluded sequences that lacked an unambiguous match to a single V gene segment. An earlier analysis of some 610 of the donors called V segments functional above 56.7% productive rearrangements and segregating when the between-donor standard deviation exceeded 5%. To diagnose cytomegalovirus status from the catalog of TCR beta chain sequences, a statistical classification framework was built. In a later analysis, TCR nucleotide sequences were compared against IMGT/GENE-DB human TR gene sequences so that V and J genes could be assigned. The TCRdist pipeline was used in a later analysis to assign CDR3 sequences and most-parsimonious VDJ recombination scenarios. In a later analysis, each TCR beta chain was defined by its CDR3 amino acid sequence together with its V-gene family, and reads without a unique V-gene family were excluded. To address suspected cross-contamination and a sequencing artifact, a later analysis removed approximately 590 highly shared, low-generation-probability nucleotide sequences. In a later analysis, a clonal expansion index was calculated for each public chain from normalized within-repertoire ranks of inferred template counts. A later analysis computed generation probabilities with a VDJ recombination model fitted to out-of-frame rearrangements, and checked the results against IGoR. In a later analysis, TCR-TCR, TCR-HLA and TCR-CMV co-occurrence was scored with hypergeometric tests, and a repertoire-size bias correction was applied to TCR pairs. A later analysis estimated false discovery rates by permuting HLA or CMV assignments 20 times. A later analysis grouped co-occurring TCRs with DBSCAN, adding TCRdist sequence similarity when clustering within HLA-allele-positive subsets. Repertoires with fewer than 30,000 or more than 120,000 public chains were left out of co-occurrence clustering, as were about 5 repertoires with anomalous nucleotide sharing. Not all clones reach the TCRdb copy of this immuneACCESS table, which keeps in-frame sequences only. Checked studies attribute under half of the gap to unresolved V genes and leave the rest unexplained. V and J calls and clone size come straight from that table; D and trimming were deduced from the DNA. The sample records 150,000 to 170,000 clones, about 70% of which are singletons. The ten largest clonotypes hold about 2.7% of the sample.

The sequenced material came from PBMCs. This receptor chain uses TRBV5-1 and TRBJ2-5; the D gene is perhaps TRBD1, from 6 matching bases. This TCR was recovered from a man aged 18 to 29 in good health and CMV-seronegative. The sequence in DNA is TGCGCCAGCAGCCCCCGGACAGACCAAGAGACCCAGTACTTC. Its protein reads: CASSPRTDQETQYF.